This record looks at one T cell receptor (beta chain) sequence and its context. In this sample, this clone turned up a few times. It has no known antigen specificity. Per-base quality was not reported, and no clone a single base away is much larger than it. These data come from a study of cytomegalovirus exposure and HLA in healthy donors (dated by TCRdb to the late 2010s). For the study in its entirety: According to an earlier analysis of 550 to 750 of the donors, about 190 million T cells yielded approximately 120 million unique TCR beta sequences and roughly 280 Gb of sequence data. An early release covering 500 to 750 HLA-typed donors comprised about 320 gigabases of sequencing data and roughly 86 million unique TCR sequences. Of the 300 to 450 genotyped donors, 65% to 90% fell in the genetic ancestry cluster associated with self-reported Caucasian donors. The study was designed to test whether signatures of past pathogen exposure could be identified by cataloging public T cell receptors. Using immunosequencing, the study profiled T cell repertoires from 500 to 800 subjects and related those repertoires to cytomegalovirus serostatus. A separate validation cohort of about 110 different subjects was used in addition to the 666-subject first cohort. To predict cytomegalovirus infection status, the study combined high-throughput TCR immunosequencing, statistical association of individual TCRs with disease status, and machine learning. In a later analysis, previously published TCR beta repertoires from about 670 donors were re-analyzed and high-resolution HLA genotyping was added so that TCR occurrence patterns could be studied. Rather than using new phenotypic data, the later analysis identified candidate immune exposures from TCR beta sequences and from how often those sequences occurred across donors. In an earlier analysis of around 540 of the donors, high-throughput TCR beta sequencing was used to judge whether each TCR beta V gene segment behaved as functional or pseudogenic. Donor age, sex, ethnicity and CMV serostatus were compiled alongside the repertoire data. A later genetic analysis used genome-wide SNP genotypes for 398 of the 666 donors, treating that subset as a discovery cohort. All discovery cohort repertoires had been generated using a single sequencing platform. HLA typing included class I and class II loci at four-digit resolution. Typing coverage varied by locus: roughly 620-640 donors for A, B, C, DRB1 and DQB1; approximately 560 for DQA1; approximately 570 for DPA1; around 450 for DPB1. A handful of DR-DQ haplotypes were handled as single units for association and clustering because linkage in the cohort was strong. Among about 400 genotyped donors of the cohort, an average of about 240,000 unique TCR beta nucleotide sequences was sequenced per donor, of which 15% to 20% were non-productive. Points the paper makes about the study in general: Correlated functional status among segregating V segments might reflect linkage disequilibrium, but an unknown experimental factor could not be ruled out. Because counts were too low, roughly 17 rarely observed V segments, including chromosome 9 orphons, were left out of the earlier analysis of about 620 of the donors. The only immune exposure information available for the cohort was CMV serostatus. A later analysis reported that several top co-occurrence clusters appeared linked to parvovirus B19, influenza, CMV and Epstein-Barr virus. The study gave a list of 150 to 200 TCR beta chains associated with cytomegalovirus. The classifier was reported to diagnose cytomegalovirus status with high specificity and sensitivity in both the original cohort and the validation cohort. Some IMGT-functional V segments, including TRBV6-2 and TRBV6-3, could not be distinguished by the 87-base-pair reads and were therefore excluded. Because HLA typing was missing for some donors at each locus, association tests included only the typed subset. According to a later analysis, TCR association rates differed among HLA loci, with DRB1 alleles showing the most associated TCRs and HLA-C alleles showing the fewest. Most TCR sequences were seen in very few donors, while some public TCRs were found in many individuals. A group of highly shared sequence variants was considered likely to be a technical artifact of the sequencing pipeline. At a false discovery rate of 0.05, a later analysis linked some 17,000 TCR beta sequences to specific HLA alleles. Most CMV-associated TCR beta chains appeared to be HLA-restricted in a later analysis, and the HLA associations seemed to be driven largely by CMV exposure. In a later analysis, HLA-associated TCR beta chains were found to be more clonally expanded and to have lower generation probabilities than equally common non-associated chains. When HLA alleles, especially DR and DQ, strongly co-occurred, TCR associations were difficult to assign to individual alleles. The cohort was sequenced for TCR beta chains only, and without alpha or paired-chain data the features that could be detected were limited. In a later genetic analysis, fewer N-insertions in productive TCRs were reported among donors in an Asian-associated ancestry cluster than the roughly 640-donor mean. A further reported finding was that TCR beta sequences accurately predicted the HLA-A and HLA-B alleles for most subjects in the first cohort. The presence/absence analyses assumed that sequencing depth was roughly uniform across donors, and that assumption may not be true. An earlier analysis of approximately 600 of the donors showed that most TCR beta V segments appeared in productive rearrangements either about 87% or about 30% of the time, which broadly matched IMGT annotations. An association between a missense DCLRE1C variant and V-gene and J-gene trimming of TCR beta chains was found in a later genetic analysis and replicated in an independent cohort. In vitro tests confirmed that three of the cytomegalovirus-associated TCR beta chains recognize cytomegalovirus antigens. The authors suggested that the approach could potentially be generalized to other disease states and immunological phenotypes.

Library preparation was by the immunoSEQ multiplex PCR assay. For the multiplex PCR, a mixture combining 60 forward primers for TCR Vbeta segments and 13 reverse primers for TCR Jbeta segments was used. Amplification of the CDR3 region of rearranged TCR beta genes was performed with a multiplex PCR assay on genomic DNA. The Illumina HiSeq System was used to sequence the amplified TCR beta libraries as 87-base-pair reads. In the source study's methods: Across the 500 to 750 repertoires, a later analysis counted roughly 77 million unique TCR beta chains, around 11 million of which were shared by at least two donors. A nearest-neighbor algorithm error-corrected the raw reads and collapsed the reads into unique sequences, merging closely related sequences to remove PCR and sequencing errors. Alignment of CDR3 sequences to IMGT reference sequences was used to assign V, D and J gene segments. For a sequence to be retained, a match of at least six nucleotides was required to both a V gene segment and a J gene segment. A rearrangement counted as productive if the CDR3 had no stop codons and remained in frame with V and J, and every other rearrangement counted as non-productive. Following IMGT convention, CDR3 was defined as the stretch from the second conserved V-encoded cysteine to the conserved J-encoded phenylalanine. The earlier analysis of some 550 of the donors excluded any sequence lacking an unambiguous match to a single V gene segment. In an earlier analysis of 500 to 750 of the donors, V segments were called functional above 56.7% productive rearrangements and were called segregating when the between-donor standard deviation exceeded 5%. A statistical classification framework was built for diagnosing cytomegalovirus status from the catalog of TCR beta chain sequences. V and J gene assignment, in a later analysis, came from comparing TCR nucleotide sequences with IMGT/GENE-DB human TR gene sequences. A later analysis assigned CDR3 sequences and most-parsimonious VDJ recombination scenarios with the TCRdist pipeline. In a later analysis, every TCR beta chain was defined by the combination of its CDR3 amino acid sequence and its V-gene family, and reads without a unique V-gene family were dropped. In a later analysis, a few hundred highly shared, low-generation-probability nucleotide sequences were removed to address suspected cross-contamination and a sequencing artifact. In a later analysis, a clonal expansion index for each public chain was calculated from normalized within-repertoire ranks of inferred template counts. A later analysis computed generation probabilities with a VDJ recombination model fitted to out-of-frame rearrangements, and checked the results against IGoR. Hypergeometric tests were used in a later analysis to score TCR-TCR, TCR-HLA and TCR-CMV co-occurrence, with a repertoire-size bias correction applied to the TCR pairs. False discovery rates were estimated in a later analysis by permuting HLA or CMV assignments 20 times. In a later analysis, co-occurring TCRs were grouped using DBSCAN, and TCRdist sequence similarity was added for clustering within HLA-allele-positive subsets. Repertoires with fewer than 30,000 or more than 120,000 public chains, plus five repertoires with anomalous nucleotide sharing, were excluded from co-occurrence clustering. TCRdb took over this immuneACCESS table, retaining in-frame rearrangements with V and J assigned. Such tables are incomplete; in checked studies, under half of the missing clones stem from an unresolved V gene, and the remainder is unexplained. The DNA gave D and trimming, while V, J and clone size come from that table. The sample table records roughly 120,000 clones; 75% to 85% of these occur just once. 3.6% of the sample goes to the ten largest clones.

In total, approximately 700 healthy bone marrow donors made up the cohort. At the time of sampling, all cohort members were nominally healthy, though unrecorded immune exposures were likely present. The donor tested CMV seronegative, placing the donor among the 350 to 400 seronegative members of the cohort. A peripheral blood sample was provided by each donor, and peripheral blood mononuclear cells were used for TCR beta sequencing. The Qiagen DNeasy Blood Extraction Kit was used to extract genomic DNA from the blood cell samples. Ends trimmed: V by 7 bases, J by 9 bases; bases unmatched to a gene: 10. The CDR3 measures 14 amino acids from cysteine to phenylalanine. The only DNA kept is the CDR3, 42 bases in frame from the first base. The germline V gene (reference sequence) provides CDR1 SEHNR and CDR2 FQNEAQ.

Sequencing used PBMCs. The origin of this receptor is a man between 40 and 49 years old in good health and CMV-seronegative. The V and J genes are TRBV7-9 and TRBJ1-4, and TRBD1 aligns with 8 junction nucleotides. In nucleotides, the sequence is TGTGCCAGCACTCCCGGACAGGGAGGGCAAAAACTGTTTTTT. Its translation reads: CASTPGQGGQKLFF.